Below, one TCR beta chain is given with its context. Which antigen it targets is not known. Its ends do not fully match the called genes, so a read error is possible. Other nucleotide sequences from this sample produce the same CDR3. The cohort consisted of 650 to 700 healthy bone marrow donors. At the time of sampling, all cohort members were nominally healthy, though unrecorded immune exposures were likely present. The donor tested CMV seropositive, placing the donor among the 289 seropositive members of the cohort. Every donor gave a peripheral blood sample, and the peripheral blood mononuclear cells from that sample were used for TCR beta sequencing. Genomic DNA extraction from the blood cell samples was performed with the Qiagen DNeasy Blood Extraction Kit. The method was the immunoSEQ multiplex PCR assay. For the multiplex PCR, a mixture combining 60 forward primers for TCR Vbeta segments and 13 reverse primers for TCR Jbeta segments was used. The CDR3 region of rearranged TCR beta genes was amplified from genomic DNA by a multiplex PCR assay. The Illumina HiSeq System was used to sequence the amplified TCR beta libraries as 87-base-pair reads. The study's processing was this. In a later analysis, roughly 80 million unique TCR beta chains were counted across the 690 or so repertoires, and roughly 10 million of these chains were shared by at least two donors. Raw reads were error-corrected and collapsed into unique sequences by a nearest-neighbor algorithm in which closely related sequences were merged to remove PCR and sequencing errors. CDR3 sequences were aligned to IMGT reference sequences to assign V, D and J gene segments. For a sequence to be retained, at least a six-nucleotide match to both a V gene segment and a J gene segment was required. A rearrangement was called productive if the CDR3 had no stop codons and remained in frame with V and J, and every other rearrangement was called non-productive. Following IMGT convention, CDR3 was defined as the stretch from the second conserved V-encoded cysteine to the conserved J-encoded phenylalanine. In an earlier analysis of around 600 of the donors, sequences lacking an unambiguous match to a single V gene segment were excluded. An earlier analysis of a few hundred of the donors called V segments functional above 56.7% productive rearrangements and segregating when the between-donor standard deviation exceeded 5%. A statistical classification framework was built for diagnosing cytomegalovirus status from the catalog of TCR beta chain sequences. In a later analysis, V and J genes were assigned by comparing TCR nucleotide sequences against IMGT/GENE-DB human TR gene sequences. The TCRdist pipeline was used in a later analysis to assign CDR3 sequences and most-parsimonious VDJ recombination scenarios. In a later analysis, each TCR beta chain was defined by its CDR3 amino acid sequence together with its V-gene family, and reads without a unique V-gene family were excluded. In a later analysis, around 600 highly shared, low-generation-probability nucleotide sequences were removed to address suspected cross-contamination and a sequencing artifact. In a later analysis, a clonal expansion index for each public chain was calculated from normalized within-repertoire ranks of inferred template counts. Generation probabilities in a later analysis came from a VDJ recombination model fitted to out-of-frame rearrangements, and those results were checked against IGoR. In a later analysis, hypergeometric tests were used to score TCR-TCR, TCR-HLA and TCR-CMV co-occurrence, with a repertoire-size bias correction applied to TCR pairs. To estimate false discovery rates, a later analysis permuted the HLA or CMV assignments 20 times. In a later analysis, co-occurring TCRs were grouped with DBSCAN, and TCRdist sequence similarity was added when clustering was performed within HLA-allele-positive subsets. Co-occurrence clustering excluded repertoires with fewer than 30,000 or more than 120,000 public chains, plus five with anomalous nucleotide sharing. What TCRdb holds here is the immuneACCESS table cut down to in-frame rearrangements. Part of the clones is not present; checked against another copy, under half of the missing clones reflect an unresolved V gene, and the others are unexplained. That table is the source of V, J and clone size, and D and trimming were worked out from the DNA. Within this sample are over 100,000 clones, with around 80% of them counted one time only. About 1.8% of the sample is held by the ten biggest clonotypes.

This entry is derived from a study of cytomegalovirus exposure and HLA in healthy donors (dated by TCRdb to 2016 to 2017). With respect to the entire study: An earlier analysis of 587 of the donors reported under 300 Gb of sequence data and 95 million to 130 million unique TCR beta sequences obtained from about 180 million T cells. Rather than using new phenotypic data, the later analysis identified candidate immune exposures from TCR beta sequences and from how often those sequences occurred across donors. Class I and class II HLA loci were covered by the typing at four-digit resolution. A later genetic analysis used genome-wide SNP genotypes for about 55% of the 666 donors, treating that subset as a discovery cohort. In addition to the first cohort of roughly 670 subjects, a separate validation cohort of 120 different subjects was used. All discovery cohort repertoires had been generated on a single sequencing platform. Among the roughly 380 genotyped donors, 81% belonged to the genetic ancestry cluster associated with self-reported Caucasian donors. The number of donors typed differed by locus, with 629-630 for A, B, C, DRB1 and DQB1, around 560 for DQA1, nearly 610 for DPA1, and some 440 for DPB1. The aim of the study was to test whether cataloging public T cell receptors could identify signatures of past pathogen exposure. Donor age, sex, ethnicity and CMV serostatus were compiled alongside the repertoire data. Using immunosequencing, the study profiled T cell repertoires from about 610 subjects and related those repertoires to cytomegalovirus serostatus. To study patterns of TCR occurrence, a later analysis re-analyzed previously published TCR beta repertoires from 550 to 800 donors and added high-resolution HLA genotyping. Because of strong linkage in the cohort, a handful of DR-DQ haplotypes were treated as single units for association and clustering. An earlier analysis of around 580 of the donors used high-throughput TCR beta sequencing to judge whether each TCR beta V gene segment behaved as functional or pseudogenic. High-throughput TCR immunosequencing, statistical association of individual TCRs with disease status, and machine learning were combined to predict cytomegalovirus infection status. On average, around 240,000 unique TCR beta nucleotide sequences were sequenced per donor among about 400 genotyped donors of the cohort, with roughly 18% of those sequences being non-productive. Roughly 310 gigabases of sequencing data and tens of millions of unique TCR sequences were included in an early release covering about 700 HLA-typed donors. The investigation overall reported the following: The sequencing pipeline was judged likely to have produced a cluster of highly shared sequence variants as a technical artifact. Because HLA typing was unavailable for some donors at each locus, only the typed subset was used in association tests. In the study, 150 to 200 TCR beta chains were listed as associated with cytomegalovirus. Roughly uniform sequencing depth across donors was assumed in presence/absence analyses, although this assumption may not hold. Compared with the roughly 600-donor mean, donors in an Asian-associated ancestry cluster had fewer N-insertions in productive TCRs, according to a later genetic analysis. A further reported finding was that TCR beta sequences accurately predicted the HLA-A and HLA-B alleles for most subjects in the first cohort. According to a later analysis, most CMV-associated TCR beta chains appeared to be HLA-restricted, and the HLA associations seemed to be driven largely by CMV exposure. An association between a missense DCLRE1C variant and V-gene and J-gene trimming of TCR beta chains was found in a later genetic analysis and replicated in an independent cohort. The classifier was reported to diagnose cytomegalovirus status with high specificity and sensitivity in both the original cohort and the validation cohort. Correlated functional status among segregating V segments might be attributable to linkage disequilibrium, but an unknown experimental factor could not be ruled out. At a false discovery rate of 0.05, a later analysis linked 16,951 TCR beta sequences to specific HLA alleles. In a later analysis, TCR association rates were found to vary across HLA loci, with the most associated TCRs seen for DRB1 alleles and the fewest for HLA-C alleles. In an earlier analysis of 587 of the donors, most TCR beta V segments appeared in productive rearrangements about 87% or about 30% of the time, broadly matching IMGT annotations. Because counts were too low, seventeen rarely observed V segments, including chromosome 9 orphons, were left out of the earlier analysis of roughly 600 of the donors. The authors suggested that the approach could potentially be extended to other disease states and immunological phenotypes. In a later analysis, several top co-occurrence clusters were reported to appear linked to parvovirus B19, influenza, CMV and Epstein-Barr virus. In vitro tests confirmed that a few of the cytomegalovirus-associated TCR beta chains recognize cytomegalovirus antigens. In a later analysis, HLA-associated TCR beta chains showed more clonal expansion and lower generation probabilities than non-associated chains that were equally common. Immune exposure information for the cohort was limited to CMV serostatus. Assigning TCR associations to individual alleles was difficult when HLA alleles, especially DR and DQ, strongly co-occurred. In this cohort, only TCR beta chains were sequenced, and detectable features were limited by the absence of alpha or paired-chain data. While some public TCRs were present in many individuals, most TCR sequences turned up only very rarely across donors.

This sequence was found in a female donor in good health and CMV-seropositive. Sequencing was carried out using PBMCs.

The CDR3 in this case is CASSPLQAARRGSYEQYF. The DNA sequence is as follows: TGCGCCAGCTCACCCCTACAGGCCGCACGGCGGGGCTCCTACGAGCAGTACTTC. The receptor chain draws on TRBV18 and TRBJ2-7; a tentative D call is TRBD2 (6 bases match). From the germline V gene, CDR1 is KGHSH and CDR2 is LQKENI. Counted from cysteine to phenylalanine, this CDR3 has 18 amino acids. The only DNA kept is the CDR3, 54 bases in frame from the first base. Where the CDR3 stops, the reference TRBV18 and TRBJ2-7 genes take over; the full variable domain is NAGVMQNPRHLVRRRGQEARLRCSPMKGHSHVYWYRQLPEEGLKFMVYLQKENIIDESGMPKERFSAEFPKEGPSILRIQQVVRGDSAAYFCASSPLQAARRGSYEQYFGPGTRLTVT.